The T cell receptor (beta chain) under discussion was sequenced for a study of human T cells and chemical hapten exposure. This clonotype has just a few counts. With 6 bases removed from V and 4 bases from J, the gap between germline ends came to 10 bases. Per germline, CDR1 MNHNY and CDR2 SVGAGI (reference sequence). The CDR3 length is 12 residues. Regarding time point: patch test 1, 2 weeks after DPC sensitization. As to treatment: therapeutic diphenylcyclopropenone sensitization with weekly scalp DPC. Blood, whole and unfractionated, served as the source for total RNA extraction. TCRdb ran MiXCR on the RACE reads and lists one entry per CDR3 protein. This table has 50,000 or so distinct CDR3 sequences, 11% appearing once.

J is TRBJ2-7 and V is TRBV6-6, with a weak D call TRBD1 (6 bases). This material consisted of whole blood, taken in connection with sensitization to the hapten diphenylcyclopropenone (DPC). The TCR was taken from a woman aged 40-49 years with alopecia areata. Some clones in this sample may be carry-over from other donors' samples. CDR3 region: CASRSTGYEQYF. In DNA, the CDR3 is TGTGCCAGCAGATCCACAGGGTACGAGCAGTACTTC.